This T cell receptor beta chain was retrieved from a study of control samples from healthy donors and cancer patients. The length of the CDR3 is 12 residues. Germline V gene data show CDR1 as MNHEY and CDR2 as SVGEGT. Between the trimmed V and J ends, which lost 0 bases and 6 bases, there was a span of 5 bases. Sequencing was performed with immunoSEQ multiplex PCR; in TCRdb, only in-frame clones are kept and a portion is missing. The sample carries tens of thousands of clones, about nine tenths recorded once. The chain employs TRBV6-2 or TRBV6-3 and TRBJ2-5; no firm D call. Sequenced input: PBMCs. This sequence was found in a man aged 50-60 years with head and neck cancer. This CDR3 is CASSYSEKTQYF. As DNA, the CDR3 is TGTGCCAGCAGTTACTCGGAGAAGACCCAGTACTTC.